A selection of T cell receptor beta chains follows, all from one sample in a study of CXCR3-negative and CXCR3-positive naive CD8 T cells. TCRdb re-analyzed the 5' RACE reads; it lists each CDR3 protein once, without DNA. This table lists about 82,000 distinct CDR3 sequences. Specimen: naive CXCR3- CD8+ T cells from blood. These TCRs come from a human donor in good health. Some clones in this sample may be carry-over from other donors' samples. Both conserved end residues are part of each CDR3. The order of the fields is V gene, CDR3 length, J gene, CDR3 protein.

>TRBV9|14|TRBJ2-3
CASSLMGVTDTQYF
>TRBV2|14|TRBJ2-1
CATPHVGGRGEQFF
>TRBV29-1|16|TRBJ2-5
CSVENRRLSGQETQYF
>TRBV20-1|15|TRBJ1-2
CSARDTVGVRGGYTF
>TRBV20-1|14|TRBJ2-5
CSASPWRGEETQYF
>TRBV29-1|14|TRBJ2-1
CSVEGQGAYNEQFF
>TRBV14|14|TRBJ2-1
CASSQAAGYNEQFF
>TRBV28|16|TRBJ2-3
CASSSPDWLTSDTQYF
>TRBV7-9|12|TRBJ2-7
CASSSTTREQYF
>TRBV6-2/TRBV6-3|14|TRBJ2-7
CASTPLGGAYEQYF
>TRBV6-6|18|TRBJ1-2
CASSFWISGTGDNYGYTF
>TRBV5-6|14|TRBJ1-2
CASSPGGTPEGYSF
>TRBV7-9|14|TRBJ2-7
CASSSSGVIYEQYF
>TRBV5-5|16|TRBJ2-1
CASSFTGTDRFDEQFF
>TRBV29-1|13|TRBJ2-1
CSVRREEDNEQFF
>TRBV3-1|15|TRBJ1-1
CASSQDPAGGTEAFF
>TRBV6-4|15|TRBJ2-5
CASSELAGGQETQYF
>TRBV28|14|TRBJ2-7
CASSRTGGAGEQYF
>TRBV29-1|13|TRBJ2-7
CSAKAGRAYEQYF
>TRBV7-9|16|TRBJ1-1
CASSSQPGGGNTEAFF
>TRBV4-3|19|TRBJ2-2
CASSQASAGLAGNTGELFF
>TRBV12-3/TRBV12-4|13|TRBJ2-7
CASTLGTGYEQYF
>TRBV5-1|13|TRBJ1-1
CASSLAGATEAFF
>TRBV6-6|14|TRBJ1-5
CAGLGGLVEEPQHF
>TRBV7-9|15|TRBJ2-7
CASSLEGSGSYEQYF
>TRBV7-2|15|TRBJ2-3
CASSPWSGATDTQYF
>TRBV7-7|19|TRBJ2-2
CASSPYPRLADSRTGELFF
>TRBV20-1|13|TRBJ2-7
CSARDRATYEQYF
>TRBV4-1|16|TRBJ2-3
CASSPSGTGSADTQYF
>TRBV29-1|13|TRBJ2-1
CSAIAGGPNEQFF